This TCR beta chain originates from a study of shared clonotypes between healthy human individuals. At the level of the study: Three plates each covered CD4 naive and memory; CD8 naive two, CD8 memory one.

Naive CD8 populations comprised CD45RO-negative cells positively selected for CCR7, excluding terminally differentiated effector memory CD45RA+ cells. The CDR3 runs to 12 residues. Germline lookup yields CDR1 MNHNY and CDR2 SVGAGI (reference sequence). V was trimmed by 7 bases and J by 6 bases, leaving 9 bases between them. The assay used deep level. The method was immunoSEQ multiplex PCR; TCRdb's version includes in-frame clones alone and lacks a portion of them. The data show approximately 650,000 clones, with around 95% seen just once and 0.095% to 0.12% held by the top ten. The sequence derives from a woman in her twenties or thirties in good health. The chain uses TRBV6-6 and TRBJ2-2; D perhaps matches TRBD1 (6 bases). Source material: naive CD8+ T cells sorted from blood. The CDR3 here is CASTGVAGELFF. For the CDR3, the DNA is TGTGCCAGCACAGGGGTGGCCGGGGAGCTGTTTTTT.